This TCR beta chain was observed in a study of T-cell reconstitution after alpha-beta-depleted transplantation in children. Study-level findings and limits: At the one-year point after transplant, T-cell counts and TCRbeta diversity were found to come mostly from T cells that had been newly produced.

A TCRbeta library incorporating unique molecular identifiers was prepared. From the PCR reads, TCRdb called clonotypes with MiXCR, one entry per CDR3 protein. This sample yields hundreds of thousands of distinct CDR3 sequences, of which around 15% are seen a single time; about 41% belongs to the top ten. CDR1 and CDR2 from the germline V gene are SEHNR and FQNEAQ (reference sequence). V was cut by 3 bases and J by 5 bases, with 8 bases left in between. The CDR3 contains 13 residues. About this clonotype itself: Antigen unknown.

The sample here was PBMCs, mostly from graft donor cells, taken 360 days after TCRalphabeta/CD19-depleted stem cell transplant. The receptor was isolated from a male patient aged 2 to 9 who had a stem cell transplant for acute lymphoblastic leukemia, so the T cells may come from the graft donor. The rearrangement uses TRBV7-9 and TRBJ2-1; D possibly corresponds to TRBD2 (6 bases). The CDR3 here is CASSFGRDNEQFF. CDR3 coding DNA: TGTGCCAGCAGCTTCGGGAGAGACAATGAGCAGTTCTTC.